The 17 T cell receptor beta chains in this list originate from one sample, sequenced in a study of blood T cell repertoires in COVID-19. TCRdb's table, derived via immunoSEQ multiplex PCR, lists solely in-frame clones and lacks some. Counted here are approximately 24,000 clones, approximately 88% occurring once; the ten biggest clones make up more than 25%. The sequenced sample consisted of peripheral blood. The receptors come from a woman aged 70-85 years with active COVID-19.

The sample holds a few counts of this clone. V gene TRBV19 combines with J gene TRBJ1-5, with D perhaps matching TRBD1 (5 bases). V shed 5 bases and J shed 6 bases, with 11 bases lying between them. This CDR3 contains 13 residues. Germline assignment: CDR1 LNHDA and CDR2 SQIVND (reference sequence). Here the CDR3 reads CASSWQGPQPQHF. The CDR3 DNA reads TGTGCCAGTAGTTGGCAGGGCCCTCAGCCCCAGCATTTT. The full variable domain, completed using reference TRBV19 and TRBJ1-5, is DGGITQSPKYLFRKEGQNVTLSCEQNLNHDAMYWYRQDPGQGLRLIYYSQIVNDFQKGDIAEGYSVSREKKESFPLTVTSAQKNPTAFYLCASSWQGPQPQHFGDGTRLSIL.

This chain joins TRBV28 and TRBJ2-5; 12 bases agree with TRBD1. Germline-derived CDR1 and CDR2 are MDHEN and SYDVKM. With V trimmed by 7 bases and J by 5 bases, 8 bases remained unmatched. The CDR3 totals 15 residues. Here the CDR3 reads CASTDGTGGRETQYF. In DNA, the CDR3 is TGTGCCAGCACTGATGGGACAGGGGGCAGGGAGACCCAGTACTTC. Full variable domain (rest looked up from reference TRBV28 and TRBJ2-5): DVKVTQSSRYLVKRTGEKVFLECVQDMDHENMFWYRQDPGLGLRLIYFSYDVKMKEKGDIPEGYSVSREKKERFSLILESASTNQTSMYLCASTDGTGGRETQYFGPGTRLLVL.

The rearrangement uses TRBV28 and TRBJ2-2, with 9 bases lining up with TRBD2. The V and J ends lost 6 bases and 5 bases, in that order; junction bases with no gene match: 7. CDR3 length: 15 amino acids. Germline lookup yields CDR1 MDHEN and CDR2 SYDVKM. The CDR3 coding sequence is TGTGCCAGCAGGGACGCGGGGGGGGTGACCGGGGAGCTGTTTTTT. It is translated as CASRDAGGVTGELFF. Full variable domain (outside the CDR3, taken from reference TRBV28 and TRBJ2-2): DVKVTQSSRYLVKRTGEKVFLECVQDMDHENMFWYRQDPGLGLRLIYFSYDVKMKEKGDIPEGYSVSREKKERFSLILESASTNQTSMYLCASRDAGGVTGELFFGEGSRLTVL.

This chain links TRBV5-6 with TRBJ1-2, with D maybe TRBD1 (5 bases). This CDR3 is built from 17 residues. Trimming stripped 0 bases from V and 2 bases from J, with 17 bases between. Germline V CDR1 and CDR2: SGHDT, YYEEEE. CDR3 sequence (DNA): TGTGCCAGCAGCTTGGTGTCAGGGATAGGGCGGAACTATGGCTACACCTTC. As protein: CASSLVSGIGRNYGYTF.

This CDR3 is CASSSGTSKNIQYF. As DNA, the CDR3 is TGTGCCAGCAGCTCCGGGACTAGTAAAAACATTCAGTACTTC. The genes are TRBV5-4 and TRBJ2-4; the match to TRBD2 covers 8 bases. The V gene end was trimmed by 3 bases and the J gene end by 4 bases; junction bases not matched to a gene: 3. The CDR3 sequence is 14 residues long. CDR1 SGHNT and CDR2 YYREEE come from the germline V gene (reference sequence).

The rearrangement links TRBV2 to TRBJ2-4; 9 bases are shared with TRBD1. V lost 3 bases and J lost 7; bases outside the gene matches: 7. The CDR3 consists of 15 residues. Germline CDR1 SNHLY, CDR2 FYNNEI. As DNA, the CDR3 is TGTGCCAGCAGTGACCACGGGACAGGGCTGAACATTCAGTACTTC. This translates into CASSDHGTGLNIQYF.

The DNA for the CDR3 is TGTGCCAGCAGCGTAGCTACGGATTCACCCCTCCACTTT. Translation gives CASSVATDSPLHF. This chain connects TRBV9 to TRBJ1-6; D not certain. Between the trimmed V and J ends, which lost 0 bases and 8 bases, there was a span of 6 bases. The CDR3 is 13 amino acids. The germline gives CDR1 SGDLS, CDR2 YYNGEE.

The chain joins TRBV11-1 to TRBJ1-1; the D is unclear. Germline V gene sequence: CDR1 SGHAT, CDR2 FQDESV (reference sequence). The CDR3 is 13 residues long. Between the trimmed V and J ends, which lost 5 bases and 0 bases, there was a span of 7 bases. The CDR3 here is CASSPGLNTEAFF. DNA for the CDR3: TGTGCCAGCAGCCCAGGCCTGAACACTGAAGCTTTCTTT. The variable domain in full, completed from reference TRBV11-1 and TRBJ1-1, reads EAEVAQSPRYKITEKSQAVAFWCDPISGHATLYWYRQILGQGPELLVQFQDESVVDDSQLPKDRFSAERLKGVDSTLKIQPAELGDSAMYLCASSPGLNTEAFFGQGTRLTVV.

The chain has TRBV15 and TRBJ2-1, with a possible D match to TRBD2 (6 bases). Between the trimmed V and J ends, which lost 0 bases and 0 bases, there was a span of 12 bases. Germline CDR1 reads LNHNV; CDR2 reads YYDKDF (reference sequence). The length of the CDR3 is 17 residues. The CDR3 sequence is CATSREWRASSYNEQFF. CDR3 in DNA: TGTGCCACCAGCAGAGAGTGGAGGGCGAGCTCCTACAATGAGCAGTTCTTC.

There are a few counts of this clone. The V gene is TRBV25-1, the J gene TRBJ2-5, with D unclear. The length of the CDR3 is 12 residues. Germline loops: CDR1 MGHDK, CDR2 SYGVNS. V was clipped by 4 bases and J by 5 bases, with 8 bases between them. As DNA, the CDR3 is TGTGCCAGCAGTGGTGGAGAGGAGACCCAGTACTTC. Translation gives CASSGGEETQYF.

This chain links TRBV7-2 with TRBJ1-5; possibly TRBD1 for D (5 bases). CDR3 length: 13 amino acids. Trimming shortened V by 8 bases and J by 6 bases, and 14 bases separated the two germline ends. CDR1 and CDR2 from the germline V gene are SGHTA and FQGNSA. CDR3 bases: TGTGCCAGCGGGCAGGGAAGAGGTCAGCCCCAGCATTTT. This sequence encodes CASGQGRGQPQHF.

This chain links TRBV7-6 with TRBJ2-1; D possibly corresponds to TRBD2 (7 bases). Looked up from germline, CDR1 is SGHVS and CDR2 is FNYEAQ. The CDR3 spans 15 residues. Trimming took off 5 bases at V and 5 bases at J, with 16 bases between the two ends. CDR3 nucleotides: TGTGCCAGCAGCATGGGGGGGGCAGGGGACAATGAGCAGTTCTTC. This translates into CASSMGGAGDNEQFF. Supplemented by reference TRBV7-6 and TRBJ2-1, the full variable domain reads GAGVSQSPRYKVTKRGQDVALRCDPISGHVSLYWYRQALGQGPEFLTYFNYEAQQDKSGLPNDRFSAERPEGSISTLTIQRTEQRDSAMYRCASSMGGAGDNEQFFGPGTRLTVL.

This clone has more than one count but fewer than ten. The CDR3 DNA sequence: TGTGCCAGCAGCGTAGAGCAGCGCGGTGAAGCTTTCTTT. Translation gives CASSVEQRGEAFF. The V and J genes are TRBV9 and TRBJ1-1; unclear D gene. The germline CDR1 and CDR2 sequences are SGDLS and YYNGEE. The ends were cut back, 0 bases at V and 7 bases at J, with 10 bases in the middle. The CDR3 contains 13 residues.

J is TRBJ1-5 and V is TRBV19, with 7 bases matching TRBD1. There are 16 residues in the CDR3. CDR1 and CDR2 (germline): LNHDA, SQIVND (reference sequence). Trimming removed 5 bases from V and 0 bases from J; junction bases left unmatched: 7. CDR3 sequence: CASSSRDSYSNQPQHF. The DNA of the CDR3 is TGTGCCAGTAGTTCCCGGGACAGTTATAGCAATCAGCCCCAGCATTTT.

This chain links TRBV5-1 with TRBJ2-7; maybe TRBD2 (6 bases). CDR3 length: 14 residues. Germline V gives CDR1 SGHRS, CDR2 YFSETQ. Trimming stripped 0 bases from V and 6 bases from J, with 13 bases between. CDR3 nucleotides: TGCGCCAGCAGCTTGGCCGGGGGAGTGGCCGAGCAGTACTTC. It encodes CASSLAGGVAEQYF.

The CDR3 DNA follows: TGTGCCAGCAGCCAGGTTAGCGGGGGGGCCTACTACGAGCAGTACTTC. This codes for CASSQVSGGAYYEQYF. The V and J genes are TRBV4-2 and TRBJ2-7; 11 bases match TRBD2. Germline CDR1 reads LGHNA; CDR2 reads YNFKEQ. CDR3 length: 16 amino acids. With 3 bases clipped from V and 3 bases from J, the junction kept 7 bases outside the gene matches.

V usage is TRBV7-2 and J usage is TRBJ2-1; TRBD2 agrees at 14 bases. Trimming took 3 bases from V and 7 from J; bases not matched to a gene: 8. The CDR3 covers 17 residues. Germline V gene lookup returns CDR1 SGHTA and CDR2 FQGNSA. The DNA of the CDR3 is TGTGCCAGCAGCTTTTCCGGGACTAGCGGGGGAGGTAATGAGCAGTTCTTC. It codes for CASSFSGTSGGGNEQFF. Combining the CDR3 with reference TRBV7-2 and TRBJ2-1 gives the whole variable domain GAGVSQSPSNKVTEKGKDVELRCDPISGHTALYWYRQSLGQGLEFLIYFQGNSAPDKSGLPSDRFSAERTGGSVSTLTIQRTQQEDSAVYLCASSFSGTSGGGNEQFFGPGTRLTVL.